This TCR beta chain was obtained from a study of CD8 T cells in ankylosing spondylitis. Study results and caveats: The authors reported significant enrichment of disease-linked clones in matched ankylosing spondylitis synovial fluid.

With respect to this clonotype: Antigen unknown. A read error is possible here, since a much larger clone lies one base away.

The ends lost 6 bases at V and 3 bases at J; junction bases unmatched: 8. From germline, CDR1 is SGHTA and CDR2 FQGNSA. This CDR3 has 14 amino acids. Quantitative 5'-RACE was performed with molecular barcodes, and it yielded the TCR beta libraries. TCRdb reprocessed the 5' RACE reads via MiXCR and lists one record per CDR3 protein. The sample includes under 300,000 distinct CDR3 sequences, roughly 8.6% seen only once; the top ten take over 6.5%. The clonotype was recovered from a male donor with ankylosing spondylitis or in good health (not recorded which). Sequencing was carried out using blood, either unsorted or a sorted T cell fraction (not recorded which). The chain is built from TRBV7-2 and TRBJ2-7, with 7 positions matching TRBD1. CDR3 nucleotides: TGTGCCAGCAGGGTTCAGACAGGGAACTACGAGCAGTACTTC. It translates to CASRVQTGNYEQYF.